The next 26 T cell receptor beta chains were all read from a single sample in a study of blood T cell repertoires in COVID-19. The repertoire was sequenced with immunoSEQ multiplex PCR; TCRdb's copy has only in-frame clones and lacks some. This sample has over 200,000 clones, with 70% to 85% found just once. The sample taken for sequencing was PBMCs or T cells enriched from blood (not recorded which). The receptors were gathered from a man aged 55-75 years who had recovered from COVID-19.

The chain employs TRBV18 and TRBJ1-1; D possibly corresponds to TRBD1 (6 bases). This CDR3 has 14 amino acids. Germline V gene lookup returns CDR1 KGHSH and CDR2 LQKENI. V lost 6 bases to trimming and J lost 7 bases, with 18 bases between them. The chain's CDR3 is CASSQLDRLVEAFF. The CDR3 coding sequence is TGTGCCAGCTCTCAGCTTGACAGGCTCGTTGAAGCTTTCTTT. The full variable domain, its missing parts supplied by reference TRBV18 and TRBJ1-1, is NAGVMQNPRHLVRRRGQEARLRCSPMKGHSHVYWYRQLPEEGLKFMVYLQKENIIDESGMPKERFSAEFPKEGPSILRIQQVVRGDSAAYFCASSQLDRLVEAFFGQGTRLTVV.

The chain carries TRBV7-6 and TRBJ2-7, with no clear D. The V end was cut by 3 bases, the J end by 1 base, with 7 bases between. CDR1 is SGHVS and CDR2 is FNYEAQ in the germline V gene. The CDR3 length is 13 residues. Here the CDR3 reads CASSLLQSYEQYF. DNA of the CDR3: TGTGCCAGCAGCTTGTTACAGTCCTACGAGCAGTACTTC.

This clone was seen a few times. CDR3 loop: CASSPGGTGWVVGYTF. The CDR3 nucleotides are TGTGCCAGCAGTCCCGGGGGGACAGGGTGGGTGGTAGGCTACACCTTC. This sequence joins TRBV27 and TRBJ1-2, with 9 positions matching TRBD1. Unmatched junction bases numbered 15, after V lost 5 bases and J lost 8 bases. The CDR3 has 16 amino acids. The germline V gene encodes CDR1 MNHEY and CDR2 SMNVEV (reference sequence).

A note on this clone: The DNA is omitted, as the CDR3 cannot be located on it reliably, and the CDR3 follows TCRdb's listing. The V call is TRBV29-1, the J call TRBJ2-1; TRBD2 is the table's D call and was not checked against the DNA. The CDR3 is made up of 15 amino acids, end residues included. Per germline, CDR1 SQVTM and CDR2 ANQGSEA. CDR3 in amino acids: CSALTFGGVYNEQFF.

The rearrangement links TRBV6-5 to TRBJ1-2; D is unresolved. Germline loops: CDR1 MNHEY, CDR2 SVGAGI. Trimming cost V 0 bases and J 1 base, with 6 bases left between them. This CDR3 has 14 residues. The CDR3 region has the DNA TGTGCCAGCAGTTACTCTGGGAGTAACTATGGCTACACCTTC. Translating it yields CASSYSGSNYGYTF.

The DNA of the CDR3 is TGTGCCATCAGTGAGGACAGGACGAGCAATCAGCCCCAGCATTTT. It specifies CAISEDRTSNQPQHF. The chain employs TRBV10-3 and TRBJ1-5; a possible D gene is TRBD1 (6 bases). With 2 bases removed from V and 1 base from J, the gap between germline ends came to 9 bases. CDR3 length: 15 amino acids. Germline CDR1 is ENHRY and CDR2 is SYGVKD.

The chain employs TRBV7-9 and TRBJ2-5, with TRBD1 identical over 10 bases. Trimming took 3 bases from V and 5 from J; bases not matched to a gene: 6. Germline V gene data show CDR1 as SEHNR and CDR2 as FQNEAQ (reference sequence). CDR3 size: 15 residues. The CDR3 DNA reads TGTGCCAGCAGCTTCGGACAGGGGGGAACGGAGACCCAGTACTTC. Encoded protein: CASSFGQGGTETQYF.

The rearrangement joins TRBV4-2 to TRBJ2-3; 10 bases fit TRBD1. Losses at the gene ends were 1 base for V and 3 bases for J; bases not matched to a gene: 1. Per germline, CDR1 LGHNA and CDR2 YNFKEQ. This CDR3 is 15 amino acids long. Written as DNA, the CDR3 is TGTGCCAGCAGCCAAGCGGGACAGGGGACAGATACGCAGTATTTT. Its translation is CASSQAGQGTDTQYF.

The J gene is TRBJ2-3, the V gene TRBV30; TRBD1 agrees at 9 bases. CDR3 length equals 14 residues. The germline V gene encodes CDR1 GTSNPN and CDR2 SVGIG (reference sequence). V lost 3 bases, J lost 4 bases, and 5 bases stayed unmatched. DNA of the CDR3: TGTGCCTGGAGCCGGGACAGGGTGGCAGATACGCAGTATTTT. Amino acid sequence: CAWSRDRVADTQYF.

The rearrangement links TRBV5-6 to TRBJ2-1, with TRBD2 matching 15 bases. J lost 9 bases, V lost 3 bases, and 1 base had no gene match. This CDR3 spans 14 amino acids. The germline V gene has CDR1 SGHDT and CDR2 YYEEEE. The CDR3 is CASSWGLAGGEQFF. DNA for the CDR3: TGTGCCAGCAGCTGGGGACTAGCGGGGGGTGAGCAGTTCTTC.

This clone was seen only a few times. The chain links TRBV5-8 to TRBJ1-4, with 10 bases fitting TRBD1. The germline gives CDR1 SGHTS, CDR2 YDEGEE. V gave up 2 bases and J gave up 5 bases; unmatched junction bases: 9. This CDR3 has 17 amino acids. The CDR3 here is CASSFNFAGQGNEKLFF. For the CDR3, the DNA is TGTGCCAGCAGCTTCAACTTTGCGGGACAGGGGAATGAAAAACTGTTTTTT.

The rearrangement links TRBV6-5 to TRBJ1-1; D uncertain. This CDR3 region has 14 residues. Germline assignment: CDR1 MNHEY and CDR2 SVGAGI. V lost 0 bases and J lost 4, with 9 bases in between. This CDR3 is CASSYSWSGTEAFF. The CDR3 coding sequence is TGTGCCAGCAGTTACTCTTGGTCAGGCACTGAAGCTTTCTTT.

This CDR3 is CASSPSVAGPYSGNTIYF. As DNA, the CDR3 is TGTGCCAGCAGCCCTAGCGTTGCCGGGCCATACTCTGGAAACACCATATATTTT. The rearrangement links TRBV7-2 to TRBJ1-3, with no clear D. In germline, CDR1 is SGHTA, CDR2 FQGNSA. Trimming shortened V by 5 bases and J by 0 bases, and 20 bases separated the two germline ends. This CDR3 has 18 amino acids.

The genes are TRBV4-2 and TRBJ2-3; D is possibly TRBD2 (5 bases). The CDR3 extends over 13 amino acids. The ends were cut back, 5 bases at V and 5 bases at J, with 11 bases in the middle. Germline CDR1 and CDR2: LGHNA and YNFKEQ. For the CDR3, the DNA is TGTGCCAGCAGCGGACTGAGTCGAGATACGCAGTATTTT. Its protein product is CASSGLSRDTQYF.

This chain connects TRBV6-5 to TRBJ2-1; no definite D call. Germline-derived CDR1 and CDR2 are MNHEY and SVGAGI. The CDR3 extends over 14 amino acids. The V gene lost 2 bases and the J gene lost 3 bases, with 8 bases spanning the gap. The CDR3 nucleotides read TGTGCCAGCAGTTACCAGGCAGGCTACAATGAGCAGTTCTTC. Amino acid sequence: CASSYQAGYNEQFF.

This clone was recorded once. This chain connects TRBV11-2 to TRBJ2-3, with TRBD2 matching 10 bases. CDR3 length: 16 amino acids. Per germline, CDR1 SGHAT and CDR2 FQNNGV. The V segment lost 3 bases and the J segment 1 base; nucleotides outside the gene matches: 4. This chain's CDR3 is CASSFALAGGTDTQYF. The CDR3 DNA follows: TGTGCCAGCAGCTTTGCTCTAGCGGGGGGCACAGATACGCAGTATTTT.

The rearrangement joins TRBV15 to TRBJ1-1; 12 nucleotides agree with TRBD1. The V segment lost 4 bases and the J segment 6 bases; nucleotides outside the gene matches: 9. Germline CDR1 is LNHNV and CDR2 is YYDKDF (reference sequence). This CDR3 has 16 amino acids. CDR3 in amino acids: CATSKHGTGGTPEAFF. CDR3 nucleotide sequence: TGTGCCACCAGCAAACATGGGACAGGGGGCACCCCTGAAGCTTTCTTT.

V usage is TRBV6-5 and J usage is TRBJ1-2; a weak D match, TRBD1 (6 bases). Germline CDR1 MNHEY, CDR2 SVGAGI. V was shortened by 2 bases and J by 2 bases, with 6 bases between the two germline ends. This CDR3 comprises 13 residues. The CDR3 DNA follows: TGTGCCAGCAGTTACCAGGGGAACTATGGCTACACCTTC. This translates into CASSYQGNYGYTF.

This chain links TRBV11-3 with TRBJ1-1, with 8 bases matching TRBD1. V gave up 11 bases and J gave up 11 bases; unmatched junction bases: 19. Germline-derived CDR1 and CDR2 are SGHNT and YENEEA. This CDR3 comprises 14 residues. The CDR3 DNA reads TGTGCCTCAAACGCCAACAGGGGGAGGAGTGGCGCTTTCTTT. This encodes CASNANRGRSGAFF.

The V and J genes are TRBV3-1 (or the pseudogene TRBV3-2) and TRBJ1-5, with D tentatively TRBD1 (6 bases). The V end lost 3 bases, the J end lost 7 bases, and 19 bases lay between the germline ends. CDR1 is LGHDT and CDR2 is YNNKEL in the germline V gene (reference sequence). The CDR3 consists of 16 residues. In DNA, the CDR3 is TGTGCCAGCAGCCAGAACCCTACAGGGATTCTACAGCCCCAGCATTTT. It encodes CASSQNPTGILQPQHF.

CDR3 residues: CASSLKRGIYQPQHF. The CDR3 bases are TGTGCCAGTAGTCTAAAAAGGGGAATCTATCAGCCCCAGCATTTT. The chain combines TRBV19 with TRBJ1-5; possibly TRBD1 for D (5 bases). Germline V gene sequence: CDR1 LNHDA, CDR2 SQIVND (reference sequence). Deletions cut 5 bases from V and 5 bases from J, with 16 bases between. The CDR3 runs 15 residues.

The chain employs TRBV5-4 and TRBJ1-1; 11 nucleotides line up with TRBD1. This CDR3 has 16 residues. Trimming at V came to 4 bases and at J to 0 bases, leaving 5 bases not matched to a gene. Germline CDR1 reads SGHNT; CDR2 reads YYREEE (reference sequence). The CDR3 region has the DNA TGTGCCAGCAGCGACCGGGACAGGGGGATGAACACTGAAGCTTTCTTT. This sequence encodes CASSDRDRGMNTEAFF.

The chain recombines TRBV6-1 with TRBJ1-4; TRBD1 might be the D (6 bases). Trimming removed 4 bases at V and 0 bases at J, with 12 bases between. This CDR3 contains 16 residues. Germline loops: CDR1 MNHNS, CDR2 SASEGT. CDR3 DNA sequence: TGTGCCAGCAGTGGACAGGCATCAGCAACTAATGAAAAACTGTTTTTT. This codes for CASSGQASATNEKLFF.

This sequence joins TRBV7-3 and TRBJ2-3, with 8 nucleotides matching TRBD1. Trimming cost V 5 bases and J 3 bases; bases outside gene matches: 7. The CDR3 contains 15 residues. Germline CDR1 and CDR2: SGHTA and FQGTGA. For the CDR3, the DNA is TGTGCCAGCAGCCGCCGGACAGGGTGGACAGATACGCAGTATTTT. Translating it yields CASSRRTGWTDTQYF.

The chain is built from TRBV12-5 and TRBJ2-3; TRBD1 agrees at 9 bases. The CDR3 sequence is 15 residues long. After removal of 6 bases from V and 3 bases from J, the junction contained 7 bases not matched to a gene. The germline V gene has CDR1 LGHNT and CDR2 FRNRAP. CDR3 in amino acids: CASGPGTGRTDTQYF. CDR3 sequence (DNA): TGTGCTAGTGGACCAGGGACAGGGCGGACAGATACGCAGTATTTT. The full variable domain, completed using reference TRBV12-5 and TRBJ2-3, is DARVTQTPRHKVTEMGQEVTMRCQPILGHNTVFWYRQTMMQGLELLAYFRNRAPLDDSGMPKDRFSAEMPDATLATLKIQPSEPRDSAVYFCASGPGTGRTDTQYFGPGTRLTVL.

This clone occurred once. V is TRBV5-1 and J is TRBJ1-4, with a tentative D call TRBD1 (6 bases). Germline CDR1 reads SGHRS; CDR2 reads YFSETQ. The CDR3 totals 14 residues. V lost 4 bases, J lost 5 bases, and 12 bases lay in between. CDR3 bases: TGCGCCAGCAGCCAGGGACACGCGAATGAAAAACTGTTTTTT. This translates into CASSQGHANEKLFF.